This T cell receptor (beta chain) was sequenced for a study of long-term antiretroviral therapy in people with HIV. For the study at large: By about a decade, the earliest samples predate the 2015 immediate-ART recommendation.

This clone was observed a single time. What it binds is unknown. At the survey level, the v3.0 immunoSEQ assay was run. TCRdb keeps only in-frame clones here, not all; method: immunoSEQ multiplex PCR. The table includes 20,000 to 30,000 clones, less than 85% detected once. Germline values: CDR1 SGDLS, CDR2 YYNGEE. With 1 base removed from V and 5 bases from J, the gap between germline ends came to 9 bases. There are 14 residues in the CDR3. Study-level results: Specimen acquisition occurred between about 2003 and 2018, potentially under older ART regimens.

The sequence was collected from a man aged 35-49 years with HIV. The chain uses TRBV9 and TRBJ2-2, with D maybe TRBD2 (5 bases). The source material was unsorted PBMCs, sampled 2.3 years after starting antiretroviral therapy. The DNA of the CDR3 is TGTGCCAGCAGCGTACTATCGGGGACCGGGGAGCTGTTTTTT. Encoded protein: CASSVLSGTGELFF.